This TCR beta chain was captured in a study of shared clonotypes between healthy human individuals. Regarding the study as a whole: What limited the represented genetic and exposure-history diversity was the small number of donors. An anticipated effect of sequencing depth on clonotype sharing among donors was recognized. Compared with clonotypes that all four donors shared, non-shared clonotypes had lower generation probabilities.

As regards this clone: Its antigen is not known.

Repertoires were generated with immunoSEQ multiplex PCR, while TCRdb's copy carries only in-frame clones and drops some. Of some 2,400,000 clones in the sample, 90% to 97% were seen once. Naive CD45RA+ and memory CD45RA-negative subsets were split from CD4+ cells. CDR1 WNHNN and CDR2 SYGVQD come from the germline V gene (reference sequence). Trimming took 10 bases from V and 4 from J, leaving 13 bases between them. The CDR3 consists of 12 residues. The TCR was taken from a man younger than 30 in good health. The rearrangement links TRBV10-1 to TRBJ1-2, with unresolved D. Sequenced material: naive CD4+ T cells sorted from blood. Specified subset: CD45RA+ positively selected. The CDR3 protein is CANPDWGYGYTF. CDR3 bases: TGCGCCAACCCAGACTGGGGCTATGGCTACACCTTC.